The clone carrying this T cell receptor (beta chain) was recorded at least ten times. These data originate in a study of regulatory T cells in long-lasting Graves disease. Described time point: newly diagnosed GD, antithyroid drugs for less than 3 months. TCR sequences were obtained from RNA taken from PBMCs. For TCR beta, libraries came from iRepertoire HTBI primers and Arm-PCR of CDR3 regions. MiXCR, applied by TCRdb to the multiplex PCR reads, yields one record per CDR3 protein. Among about 430,000 distinct CDR3 sequences listed, 15% were seen once. The CDR3 runs 15 residues. J lost 2 bases, V lost 6 bases, and 3 bases had no gene match. CDR1 and CDR2 from the germline V gene are MDHEN and SYDVKM. These data also formed part of another study, on T cells in Graves' hyperthyroidism and ophthalmopathy.

The sample here was peripheral blood mononuclear cells (PBMCs), taken at new diagnosis, from a patient treated with antithyroid drugs. The chain combines TRBV28 with TRBJ2-7; 14 bases align to TRBD2. This receptor was taken from a woman aged 40 to 50 with Graves disease. CDR3 coding DNA: TGTGCCAGCAGCAAGACTAGCGGGGGGGCCTACGAGCAGTACTTC. This encodes CASSKTSGGAYEQYF.